This TCR beta chain was observed in a study of cytomegalovirus exposure and HLA in healthy donors. Study observations and caveats: It emerged from a later analysis that several of the most significant clusters appeared to be linked to common viral pathogens.

Details on this clone: Its specificity is unknown.

Primers: 60 Vbeta forward and 13 Jbeta reverse. Authors' methods: Approximately 12 million of about 80 million unique TCR beta chains were shared, per a later count. Sequencing was performed with immunoSEQ multiplex PCR; in TCRdb, only in-frame clones are kept and a portion is missing. The V and J calls and clone size were taken over from that table, and D and trimming were inferred from the DNA. This table holds 150,000 to 200,000 clones, roughly 77% found once. V lost 5 bases and J lost 5, with 12 bases in between. CDR1 and CDR2 from the germline V gene are SGHDN and FVKESK. This CDR3 has 13 amino acids.

The source material was PBMCs. The chain has TRBV14 and TRBJ1-1; D is uncertain. The sequence derives from a man between 18 and 29 years old in good health and CMV-seropositive. The CDR3 region has the DNA TGTGCCAGCAGCGTTACGCAGAGGACTGAAGCTTTCTTT. It codes for CASSVTQRTEAFF.